The 28 T cell receptor beta chains in this list originate from one sample, sequenced in a study of human T cells and chemical hapten exposure. From the RACE reads, TCRdb called clonotypes with MiXCR, one entry per CDR3 protein. This sample has around 150,000 distinct CDR3 sequences, with 13% to 15% found just once. This sample's time point: patch test 1, 2 weeks after DPC sensitization. Indicated treatment: therapeutic diphenylcyclopropenone sensitization with weekly scalp DPC. The source was whole blood, collected in connection with sensitization to the hapten diphenylcyclopropenone (DPC). All receptors come from a woman in her twenties or thirties with alopecia areata. Some clones in this sample may be carry-over from other donors' samples.

Only a few counts were recorded for this clonotype. The CDR3 protein is CASSHSDSGVETQYF. The CDR3 DNA is TGTGCCAGCAGCCACTCGGATAGCGGGGTCGAGACGCAGTATTTT. The V gene is TRBV6-6, the J gene TRBJ2-3, with 8 nucleotides matching TRBD2. The germline gives CDR1 MNHNY, CDR2 SVGAGI (reference sequence). J gave up 9 bases and V 6 bases, and 14 bases lay outside the gene matches. This CDR3 contains 15 residues.

DNA of the CDR3: TGTGCCAGCAGCTCCCCCGGGGCCTACGAGCAGTACTTC. Encoded protein: CASSSPGAYEQYF. The J gene is TRBJ2-7, the V gene TRBV7-9; D might be TRBD2 (5 bases). Germline CDR1 SEHNR, CDR2 FQNEAQ (reference sequence). The ends were cut back, 4 bases at V and 2 bases at J, with 9 bases in the middle. The CDR3 sequence is 13 residues long.

The chain combines TRBV20-1 with TRBJ2-3; 9 nucleotides align to TRBD2. CDR1 is DFQATT, CDR2 SNEGSKA, per germline (reference sequence). Germline trimming cut 5 bases from V and 4 bases from J; bases unmatched to any gene: 4. CDR3 length equals 13 residues. CDR3 loop: CSAWTSEPDTQYF. The CDR3 nucleotides are TGCAGTGCTTGGACTAGCGAGCCAGATACGCAGTATTTT.

Comment on this clonotype: Its ends do not fully match the called genes, so a read error is possible. The CDR3 DNA sequence: TGTACCAGCAGTGATTCTAGGCGGTACCAAGAGACCCAGTACTTC. This codes for CTSSDSRRYQETQYF. The chain couples TRBV25-1 to TRBJ2-5; D gene unclear. The CDR3 runs to 15 residues. Per the germline V gene, CDR1 is MGHDK and CDR2 is SYGVNS.

This chain connects TRBV4-3 to TRBJ2-1, with a tentative D call TRBD2 (6 bases). Trimming shortened V by 0 bases and J by 1 base, and 19 bases separated the two germline ends. The length of the CDR3 is 19 residues. Germline values: CDR1 LGHNA, CDR2 YSLEER. The CDR3 DNA reads TGCGCCAGCAGCCAAGATCATGGTAGCGGAACTTTATCCTACAATGAGCAGTTCTTC. Translating gives CASSQDHGSGTLSYNEQFF.

The rearrangement joins TRBV7-8 to TRBJ1-5; no reliable D call. The length of the CDR3 is 14 residues. Trimming removed 0 bases from V and 4 bases from J, with 7 bases in between. CDR1 is SGHVS and CDR2 is FQNEAQ in the germline V gene. This chain's CDR3 is CASSLAKSNQPQHF. CDR3 sequence (DNA): TGTGCCAGCAGCTTAGCGAAGAGTAATCAGCCCCAGCATTTT. Full variable domain (outside the CDR3, taken from reference TRBV7-8 and TRBJ1-5): GAGVSQSPRYKVAKRGQDVALRCDPISGHVSLFWYQQALGQGPEFLTYFQNEAQLDKSGLPSDRFFAERPEGSVSTLKIQRTQQEDSAVYLCASSLAKSNQPQHFGDGTRLSIL.

The chain employs TRBV19 and TRBJ1-3; D is ambiguous. Trimming took 5 bases from V and 2 from J, leaving 10 bases between them. Germline CDR1 LNHDA, CDR2 SQIVND (reference sequence). The CDR3 is 14 amino acids. CDR3 coding DNA: TGTGCCAGTAGTCCTACAGATCCTGGAAACACCATATATTTT. Translated, it gives CASSPTDPGNTIYF.

The chain carries TRBV20-1 and TRBJ1-2; tentatively, D is TRBD1 (5 bases). In germline, CDR1 is DFQATT, CDR2 SNEGSKA (reference sequence). The CDR3 contains 13 residues. V gave up 3 bases and J gave up 3 bases, with 11 bases separating them. CDR3 bases: TGCAGTGCTAGGGGGGAGTTGGACTATGGCTACACCTTC. As protein: CSARGELDYGYTF.

V usage is TRBV20-1 and J usage is TRBJ2-3; D ambiguous. Trimming removed 6 bases at V and 0 bases at J, with 7 bases between. Germline V CDR1 and CDR2: DFQATT, SNEGSKA (reference sequence). This CDR3 has 12 residues. CDR3 nucleotide sequence: TGCAGTGCCCACCGGAGCACAGATACGCAGTATTTT. It specifies CSAHRSTDTQYF.

This clonotype was seen more than once but under ten times. This rearrangement joins TRBV5-6 to TRBJ1-3; D unresolved. The CDR3 is 14 residues long. The ends were cut back, 4 bases at V and 2 bases at J, with 10 bases in the middle. Per the germline V gene, CDR1 is SGHDT and CDR2 is YYEEEE. The CDR3 loop reads CASSRRRTGNTIYF. The CDR3 coding sequence is TGTGCCAGCAGCCGTCGACGGACTGGAAACACCATATATTTT.

This clonotype was detected only a few times. The chain is built from TRBV28 and TRBJ1-3; no definite D call. Trimming stripped 2 bases from V and 3 bases from J, with 11 bases between. The germline V gene has CDR1 MDHEN and CDR2 SYDVKM. CDR3 length: 15 amino acids. This CDR3 reads CASSLLRRLGNTIYF. CDR3 bases: TGTGCCAGCAGTTTACTTCGCAGGCTTGGAAACACCATATATTTT. Based on the CDR3 plus reference TRBV28 and TRBJ1-3, the full variable domain is DVKVTQSSRYLVKRTGEKVFLECVQDMDHENMFWYRQDPGLGLRLIYFSYDVKMKEKGDIPEGYSVSREKKERFSLILESASTNQTSMYLCASSLLRRLGNTIYFGEGSWLTVV.

This clonotype was seen many times. The CDR3, as DNA: TGTGCCAGCAGTCCACTACCGGGACAAGGGAGGATTGAGCAGTTCTTC. Translation: CASSPLPGQGRIEQFF. The chain links TRBV28 to TRBJ2-1; D might be TRBD1 or TRBD2, each matching 6 bases. Deletions cut 5 bases from V and 9 bases from J, with 23 bases between. The CDR3 extends over 16 amino acids. Germline V gene data show CDR1 as MDHEN and CDR2 as SYDVKM.

This clonotype was seen a few times. This chain uses TRBV2 with TRBJ2-1; 8 bases align to TRBD1. Germline V gives CDR1 SNHLY, CDR2 FYNNEI. J lost 4 bases, V lost 6 bases, and 5 bases had no gene match. This CDR3 is 14 amino acids long. CDR3 amino acids: CASRSRGRYNEQFF. The CDR3, as DNA: TGTGCCAGCAGGTCCAGGGGGCGGTACAATGAGCAGTTCTTC.

The chain has TRBV12-3 or TRBV12-4 and TRBJ1-6; no definite D call. The CDR3 consists of 15 residues. V lost 7 bases to trimming and J lost 4 bases, with 14 bases between them. In DNA, the CDR3 is TGTGCCAGCACTTCCGGGGTCCCGTATAATTCACCCCTCCACTTT. It translates to CASTSGVPYNSPLHF.

This clonotype was counted only a few times. This rearrangement joins TRBV20-1 to TRBJ2-7; D not resolved. V was clipped by 1 base and J by 2 bases, with 9 bases between them. Germline-derived CDR1 and CDR2 are DFQATT and SNEGSKA (reference sequence). This CDR3 spans 13 amino acids. The CDR3 DNA sequence: TGCAGTGCTAGAGTCGAGGTCACCTACGAGCAGTACTTC. Amino acid sequence: CSARVEVTYEQYF.

This clonotype was recorded a few times. The chain combines TRBV7-2 with TRBJ2-1; maybe TRBD1 (5 bases). CDR1 is SGHTA, CDR2 FQGNSA, per germline. Deletions cut 5 bases from V and 0 bases from J, with 11 bases between. This CDR3 spans 15 amino acids. As DNA, the CDR3 is TGTGCCAGCAGCCCGACAGCTACCTCCTACAATGAGCAGTTCTTC. Its protein is CASSPTATSYNEQFF.

Notes on this clonotype: One end of the junction does not line up with germline, which may come from a read error. The rearrangement links TRBV24-1 to TRBJ2-2; D perhaps matches TRBD1 (6 bases). The germline V gene encodes CDR1 KGHDR and CDR2 SFDVKD. This CDR3 comprises 14 residues. CDR3 sequence: CVTRGTGPTGELFF. The CDR3 DNA is TGTGTCACCAGGGGTACAGGGCCCACCGGGGAGCTGTTTTTT.

This clonotype came up many times. DNA of the CDR3: TGTGCCAGCAGTTCCCCGGACAGCTACGAGCAGTACTTC. It encodes CASSSPDSYEQYF. The chain has TRBV6-5 and TRBJ2-7; D is perhaps TRBD1 (6 bases). CDR3 size: 13 residues. Trimming shortened V by 4 bases and J by 3 bases, and 10 bases separated the two germline ends. The germline V gene encodes CDR1 MNHEY and CDR2 SVGAGI.

This clonotype was recorded many times. V gene TRBV11-3 combines with J gene TRBJ1-4; 8 nucleotides align to TRBD1. The V and J ends lost 5 bases and 7 bases, in that order; junction bases with no gene match: 6. Germline assignment: CDR1 SGHNT and CDR2 YENEEA. CDR3 length: 14 residues. CDR3 in amino acids: CASSAGTGREKLFF. CDR3 DNA sequence: TGTGCCAGCAGCGCCGGGACAGGACGTGAAAAACTGTTTTTT. Variable domain in full (rest from reference TRBV11-3 and TRBJ1-4): EAGVVQSPRYKIIEKKQPVAFWCNPISGHNTLYWYLQNLGQGPELLIRYENEEAVDDSQLPKDRFSAERLKGVDSTLKIQPAELGDSAVYLCASSAGTGREKLFFGSGTQLSVL.

The chain has TRBV7-9 and TRBJ2-7; D may correspond to TRBD1 or TRBD2 (5 bases each). Germline CDR1 is SEHNR and CDR2 is FQNEAQ (reference sequence). Trimming left V 3 bases short and J 2 bases short, with 8 bases between. The CDR3 covers 13 residues. In DNA form, the CDR3 reads TGTGCCAGCAGCTTGGAGGACACCTACGAGCAGTACTTC. This translates into CASSLEDTYEQYF.

The chain uses TRBV20-1 and TRBJ2-3; either TRBD1 or TRBD2 may fit D (6 bases each). This CDR3 is 14 amino acids long. Trimming took 6 bases from V and 6 from J, leaving 19 bases between them. Germline assignment: CDR1 DFQATT and CDR2 SNEGSKA (reference sequence). CDR3 loop: CSARTGGRADTQYF. The DNA for the CDR3 is TGCAGTGCCAGAACCGGGGGCAGGGCTGATACGCAGTATTTT.

This clonotype was counted only a few times. This sequence joins TRBV3-2 and TRBJ1-5; the D segment call TRBD1 is taken from the table without a DNA check. TRBV3-2 is a pseudogene segment. CDR3 length: 15 amino acids. The CDR3 sequence is CASSQDRRGDQPQHF. CDR3 nucleotide sequence: TGTGCCAGCAGCCAAGATCGCCGGGGAGATCAGCCCCAGCATTTT.

The V gene is TRBV28, the J gene TRBJ2-1, with 7 bases fitting TRBD1. Germline V gene lookup returns CDR1 MDHEN and CDR2 SYDVKM. The V and J ends lost 5 bases and 6 bases, in that order; junction bases with no gene match: 7. The CDR3 sequence is 14 residues long. The CDR3 loop is CASSGDSLPNEQFF. DNA of the CDR3: TGTGCCAGCAGTGGGGACAGCCTTCCCAATGAGCAGTTCTTC. The whole variable domain, filled in from reference TRBV28 and TRBJ2-1, reads DVKVTQSSRYLVKRTGEKVFLECVQDMDHENMFWYRQDPGLGLRLIYFSYDVKMKEKGDIPEGYSVSREKKERFSLILESASTNQTSMYLCASSGDSLPNEQFFGPGTRLTVL.

In its sample, this clonotype was seen a few times. The chain joins TRBV4-3 to TRBJ2-2; TRBD2 might be the D (7 bases). CDR1 and CDR2 (germline): LGHNA, YSLEER. V was cut by 0 bases and J by 3 bases, with 11 bases left in between. This CDR3 is built from 16 residues. The CDR3 loop is CASSQDGRGHTGELFF. The CDR3 DNA reads as TGCGCCAGCAGCCAAGATGGGCGGGGGCACACCGGGGAGCTGTTTTTT.

A few counts support this clonotype. V usage is TRBV12-3 or TRBV12-4 and J usage is TRBJ1-1; tentatively, D is TRBD1 (5 bases). V lost 5 bases and J 0 bases, leaving 13 bases between the germline ends. The CDR3 is made up of 15 amino acids. The CDR3, as DNA: TGTGCCAGCAGTCCGTCCGGGGGATTGAACACTGAAGCTTTCTTT. It translates to CASSPSGGLNTEAFF.

This clonotype was detected ten times or more. The V and J genes are TRBV28 and TRBJ1-1; no definite D call. The CDR3 has 12 residues. V lost 6 bases and J 12 bases, leaving 17 bases between the germline ends. CDR1 is MDHEN, CDR2 SYDVKM, per germline. CDR3 DNA: TGTGCCAGCAGCCTAAACACGGACGTGTCTTTCTTT. Translating it yields CASSLNTDVSFF.

The chain carries TRBV7-2 and TRBJ1-6, with D possibly matching TRBD1 (5 bases). Germline CDR1 reads SGHTA; CDR2 reads FQGNSA. The CDR3 is 16 amino acids. Trimming removed 2 bases from V and 6 bases from J, with 14 bases in between. CDR3 loop: CASSLRGGRSNSPLHF. Here the CDR3 DNA reads TGTGCCAGCAGCTTAAGGGGAGGCAGGTCTAATTCACCCCTCCACTTT. The full variable domain, in which reference TRBV7-2 and TRBJ1-6 provide the parts outside the CDR3, is GAGVSQSPSNKVTEKGKDVELRCDPISGHTALYWYRQSLGQGLEFLIYFQGNSAPDKSGLPSDRFSAERTGGSVSTLTIQRTQQEDSAVYLCASSLRGGRSNSPLHFGNGTRLTVT.

This clonotype was observed many times. The chain links TRBV29-1 to TRBJ2-3, with no clear D. The CDR3 covers 12 residues. Between the trimmed V and J ends, which lost 3 bases and 0 bases, there was a span of 4 bases. Germline CDR1 reads SQVTM; CDR2 reads ANQGSEA. The DNA for the CDR3 is TGCAGCGTTGACGTCAGCACAGATACGCAGTATTTT. It codes for CSVDVSTDTQYF.